Given below is one T cell receptor (beta chain) in context. The antigen is unknown. This sample is drawn from a study of blood T cells in healthy people across ages. Study observations and caveats: Measured against age, TCR beta diversity per million T cells decreased in a roughly linear manner. Both higher diversity and more naive CD4+ cells marked long-lived donors when set against aged donors.

Total RNA extraction produced at least 5 micrograms (per sample) for the study. It was with a sample-barcoded 5' primer and a J-beta primer mix that a second PCR of roughly 7 to 12 cycles was run. A template-switch adaptor containing 12 random nucleotides labeled each cDNA molecule. TCRdb reprocessed the 5' RACE reads via MiXCR and lists one record per CDR3 protein. This table has about 780,000 distinct CDR3 sequences, under 30% appearing once. The germline CDR1 and CDR2 sequences are MNHGY and SVAAGI. V gave up 11 bases and J gave up 0 bases, with 22 bases separating them. The CDR3 runs to 17 residues. The same specimen was also included in a second study, on T cells of mothers and their children.

The source is a boy younger than 18 in good health. The V gene is TRBV6-9, the J gene TRBJ1-4; D not certain. Sequenced sample: blood. CDR3 sequence: CAGSWALNRSTNEKLFF. In DNA form, the CDR3 reads TGTGCCGGATCATGGGCCTTAAACCGATCAACTAATGAAAAACTGTTTTTT.